In its sample, the clone carrying this T cell receptor (beta chain) was seen once. Produced via immunoSEQ multiplex PCR; TCRdb's table is partial and in-frame only. The sample carries under 600,000 clones, around 81% recorded once. Trimming left V 8 bases short and J 0 bases short, with 5 bases between. Germline loops: CDR1 SEHNR, CDR2 FQNEAQ (reference sequence). The CDR3 consists of 11 residues. This record belongs to a study of shared clonotypes between healthy human individuals. This chain joins TRBV7-9 and TRBJ2-7, with D maybe TRBD2 (5 bases). The sample taken for sequencing was PBMCs. The TCR originated in a woman aged 40-49 years in good health. Some clones in this sample may be carry-over from other donors' samples. The CDR3 sequence is CASEGSYEQYF. The CDR3 bases are TGTGCCAGCGAGGGCTCCTACGAGCAGTACTTC.